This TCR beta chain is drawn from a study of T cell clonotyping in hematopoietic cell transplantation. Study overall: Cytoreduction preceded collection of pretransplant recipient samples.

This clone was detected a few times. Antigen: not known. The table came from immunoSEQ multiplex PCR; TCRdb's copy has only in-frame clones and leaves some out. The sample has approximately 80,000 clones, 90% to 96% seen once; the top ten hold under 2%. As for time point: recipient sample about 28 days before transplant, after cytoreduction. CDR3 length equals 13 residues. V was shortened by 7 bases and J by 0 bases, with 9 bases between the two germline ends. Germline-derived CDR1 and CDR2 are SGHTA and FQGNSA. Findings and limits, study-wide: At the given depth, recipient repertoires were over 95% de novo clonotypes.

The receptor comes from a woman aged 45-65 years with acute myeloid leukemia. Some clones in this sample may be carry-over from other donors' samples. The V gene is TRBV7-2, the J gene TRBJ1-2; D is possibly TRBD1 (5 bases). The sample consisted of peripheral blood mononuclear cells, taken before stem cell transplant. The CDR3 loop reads CASTLTANYGYTF. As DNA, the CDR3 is TGTGCCAGCACCTTGACAGCTAACTATGGCTACACCTTC.